This TCR beta chain stems from a study of technical replicates of blood from a handful of donors. The repertoire was sequenced with immunoSEQ multiplex PCR; TCRdb's copy has only in-frame clones and lacks some. The sample holds some 80,000 clones, 90% to 96% seen once. V shed 2 bases and J 2 bases; nucleotides not matched to a gene: 4. CDR3 length: 14 amino acids. CDR1 is GTSNPN and CDR2 is SVGIG in the germline V gene (reference sequence). This rearrangement joins TRBV30 to TRBJ2-3; 7 nucleotides match TRBD1. The origin of this receptor is a human donor in good health. The specimen sequenced was T cells isolated from PBMCs. The chain's CDR3 is CAWSIRGFTDTQYF. The CDR3 DNA sequence: TGTGCCTGGAGTATCAGGGGGTTCACAGATACGCAGTATTTT.